This T cell receptor beta chain was obtained from a study of blood T cells in healthy people across ages. Study-wide points: Long-lived and aged donors differed, with more naive CD4+ cells and higher diversity in the long-lived. Age advanced and TCR beta diversity per million T cells fell, roughly linearly. Reliance upon unsorted PBMCs precluded definitive naive versus antigen-experienced comparison.

The authors isolated at least 7 million PBMCs per sample. The V gene lost 4 bases and the J gene lost 3 bases, with 3 bases spanning the gap. This CDR3 region has 11 residues. Germline V gene sequence: CDR1 SNHLY, CDR2 FYNNEI. Alongside a J-beta primer mix, a sample-barcoded 5' primer served in a second PCR lasting about 6 to 12 cycles. Each CDR3 protein is one row after TCRdb ran MiXCR on the 5' RACE reads. Among around 1,900,000 distinct CDR3 sequences listed, roughly 43% were seen once. Notes on this clonotype: The antigen remains unidentified. A much larger clonotype is one base distant, so this may be a read error.

This chain connects TRBV2 to TRBJ1-1, with no clear D. The specimen was blood. This clonotype originated in a human donor in good health. The CDR3, as DNA: TGTGCCAGCAGTGTGGACACTGAAGCTTTCTTT. Translation gives CASSVDTEAFF.